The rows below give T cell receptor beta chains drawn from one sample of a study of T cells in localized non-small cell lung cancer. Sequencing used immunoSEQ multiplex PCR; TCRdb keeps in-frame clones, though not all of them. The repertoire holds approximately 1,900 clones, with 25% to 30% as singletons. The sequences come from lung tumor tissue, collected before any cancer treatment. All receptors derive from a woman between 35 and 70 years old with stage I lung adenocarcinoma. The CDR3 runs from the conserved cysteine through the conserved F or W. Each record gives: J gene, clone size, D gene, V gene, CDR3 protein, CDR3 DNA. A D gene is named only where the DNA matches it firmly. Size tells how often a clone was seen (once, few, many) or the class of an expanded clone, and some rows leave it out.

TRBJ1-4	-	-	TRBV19	CASSIVFRGTTNEKLFF	TGTGCCAGTAGTATCGTTTTTAGGGGCACAACTAATGAAAAACTGTTTTTT
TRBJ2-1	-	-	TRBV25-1	CASSVAQSSNEQFF	TGTGCCAGCAGTGTTGCGCAGTCGAGCAATGAGCAGTTCTTC
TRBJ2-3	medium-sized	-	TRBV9	CASTPRLLSTDTQYF	TGTGCCAGCACCCCCCGGCTATTAAGCACAGATACGCAGTATTTT
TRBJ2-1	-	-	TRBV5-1	CASSSPGAHNEQFF	TGCGCCAGCAGCAGCCCGGGAGCCCACAATGAGCAGTTCTTC
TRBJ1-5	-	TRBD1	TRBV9	CASSRDSFNQPQHF	TGTGCCAGCAGTAGGGACAGCTTCAATCAGCCCCAGCATTTT
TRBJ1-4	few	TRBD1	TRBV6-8	CASSSTGENEKLFF	TGTGCCAGCAGCTCGACAGGGGAAAATGAAAAACTGTTTTTT
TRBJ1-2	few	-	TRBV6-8	CASSPGRRGYTF	TGTGCCAGCAGCCCTGGACGGAGGGGCTACACCTTC
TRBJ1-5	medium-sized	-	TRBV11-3	CASSHRGDSNQPQHF	TGTGCCAGCAGCCACCGCGGGGATAGCAATCAGCCCCAGCATTTT
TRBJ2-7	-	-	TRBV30	CAWSPVGRADYEQYF	TGTGCCTGGTCTCCAGTAGGCAGGGCGGACTACGAGCAGTACTTC
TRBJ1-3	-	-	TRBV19	CASSSPPGSAGNTIYF	TGTGCCAGTAGTTCACCTCCAGGGTCTGCTGGAAACACCATATATTTT
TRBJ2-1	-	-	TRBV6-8	CASRGSGWNNEQFF	TGTGCCAGCAGGGGGTCGGGGTGGAACAATGAGCAGTTCTTC
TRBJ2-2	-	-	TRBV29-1	CSGGDKHTGELFF	TGCAGCGGGGGGGACAAACACACCGGGGAGCTGTTTTTT
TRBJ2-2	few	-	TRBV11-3	CASSSQGTGTGELFF	TGTGCCAGCAGCTCTCAGGGGACGGGCACCGGGGAGCTGTTTTTT
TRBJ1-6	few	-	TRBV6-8	CASSLGTGQNSPLHF	TGTGCCAGCAGTTTGGGGACGGGCCAAAACTCACCCCTCCACTTT
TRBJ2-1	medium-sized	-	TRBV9	CASSVDPRTGGGSYNEQFF	TGTGCCAGCAGCGTAGACCCCCGGACTGGAGGGGGCTCCTACAATGAGCAGTTCTTC
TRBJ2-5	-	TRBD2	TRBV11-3	CASSPETSGGEETQYF	TGTGCCAGCAGTCCCGAGACTAGCGGGGGGGAAGAGACCCAGTACTTC
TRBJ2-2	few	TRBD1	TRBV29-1	CSVPRDRNTGELFF	TGCAGCGTTCCCAGGGACAGGAACACCGGGGAGCTGTTTTTT
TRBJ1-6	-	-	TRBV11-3	CASSLNPTRGDSPLHF	TGTGCCAGCAGCTTAAATCCGACCCGGGGGGACTCACCCCTCCACTTT
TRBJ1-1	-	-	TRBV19	CASSREGTYTEAFF	TGTGCCAGTAGTAGGGAGGGTACTTACACTGAAGCTTTCTTT
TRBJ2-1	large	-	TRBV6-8	CASSDSFQGSYNEQFF	TGTGCCAGCAGTGACTCGTTCCAGGGAAGCTACAATGAGCAGTTCTTC
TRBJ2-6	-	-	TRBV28	CASRGPPSGANVLTF	TGTGCCAGCAGGGGACCCCCTTCTGGGGCCAACGTCCTGACTTTC
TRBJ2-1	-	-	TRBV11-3	CASSTSGTYAYNEQFF	TGTGCCAGCAGCACCTCCGGGACCTACGCCTACAATGAGCAGTTCTTC
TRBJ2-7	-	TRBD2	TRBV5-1	CASSLEGSGGASYEQYF	TGCGCCAGCAGCTTGGAGGGTAGCGGGGGGGCTTCCTACGAGCAGTACTTC
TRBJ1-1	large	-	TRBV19	CASTLGEVSTEAFF	TGTGCCAGTACTCTAGGGGAGGTGAGCACTGAAGCTTTCTTT
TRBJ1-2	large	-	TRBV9	CASSDSNYGYTF	TGTGCCAGCAGCGACAGTAACTATGGCTACACCTTC
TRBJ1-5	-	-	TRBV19	CASSLDGGPQHF	TGTGCCAGTAGTCTCGACGGGGGGCCCCAGCATTTT
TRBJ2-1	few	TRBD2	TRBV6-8	CAIRAGLAGNEQFF	TGTGCCATCAGGGCCGGACTAGCGGGGAATGAGCAGTTCTTC
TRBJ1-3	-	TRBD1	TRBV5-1	CASSLGQVGNTIYF	TGCGCCAGCAGCCTCGGACAGGTTGGAAACACCATATATTTT
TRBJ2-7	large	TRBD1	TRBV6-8	CASSRTDREIYEQYF	TGTGCCAGCAGTCGCACGGACAGGGAGATATACGAGCAGTACTTC
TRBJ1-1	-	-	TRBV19	CASIPRSGNTEAFF	TGTGCCAGTATCCCTAGGTCAGGGAACACTGAAGCTTTCTTT
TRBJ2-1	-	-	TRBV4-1	CASSQDPSPYNEQFF	TGCGCCAGCAGCCAAGATCCTAGCCCCTACAATGAGCAGTTCTTC